The rows below give T cell receptor beta chains drawn from one sample of a study of T cell repertoires in cytomegalovirus infection. TCRdb ran MiXCR on the reads and lists one entry per CDR3 protein. This table holds a few hundred thousand distinct CDR3 sequences, almost 40% found once. No antigens are known for them. The specimen was cultured PBMCs, collected from culture after CMV antigen stimulation. Receptor source: a human donor in good health (CMV status not recorded). Some clones in this sample may be carry-over from other donors' samples. Both conserved end residues are part of each CDR3. Clone size appears in some rows only: once, few, many, or a class for an expanded clone.

clone size	V gene	J gene	CDR3 protein
NA	TRBV20-1	TRBJ1-4	CSATIQGASNEKLFF
few	TRBV7-2	TRBJ2-3	CASSARASGRSPPTQATQYF
NA	TRBV7-2	TRBJ2-7	CASTLAANSYEQYF
NA	TRBV7-4	TRBJ2-2	CASSFLEKGAGELFF
NA	TRBV4-1	TRBJ1-5	CASSQVLAGYQPQHF
few	TRBV7-9	TRBJ1-3	CASRGGRSNTIYF
NA	TRBV5-1	TRBJ2-7	CASSLGRTTLSVQYF
NA	TRBV6-6	TRBJ2-5	CASSYWQRGAGETQYF
many	TRBV7-2	TRBJ1-1	CASSFGWNTEAFF
few	TRBV7-6	TRBJ2-7	CASSDGVYEQYF
many	TRBV5-6	TRBJ2-7	CASSLWVSEQYF
few	TRBV6-5	TRBJ2-7	CASSYSPSLAFNNEQYF
NA	TRBV27	TRBJ1-2	CASSLYEGRGYTF
few	TRBV20-1	TRBJ2-3	CSARHPGLRTDTQYF
NA	TRBV2	TRBJ2-1	CASSEAPGQRSYNEQFF
NA	TRBV19	TRBJ1-2	CASMTHRGHGYTF
NA	TRBV6-6	TRBJ1-4	CASRGQATNEKLFF
many	TRBV28	TRBJ1-1	CASSFRFPMNTEAFF
NA	TRBV6-1	TRBJ2-7	CASSTVVWEQYF
NA	TRBV7-2	TRBJ1-2	CASSLNTGDYYGYTF
NA	TRBV5-1	TRBJ2-1	CASAGTSEGYEQFF
NA	TRBV7-2	TRBJ2-7	CASSLISGVGSSYEQYF
few	TRBV7-2	TRBJ1-4	CASSLSTGQGSEKLFF
NA	TRBV5-1	TRBJ2-1	CASSQGASYNEQFF
few	TRBV11-2	TRBJ1-1	CASSLGPGGATWAFF
few	TRBV10-3	TRBJ2-5	CAIGTSSQETQYF
NA	TRBV7-9	TRBJ2-5	CASTYRETQYF
many	TRBV7-2	TRBJ2-5	CASSFLGETQYF
NA	TRBV5-4	TRBJ2-1	CASGVTSNEQFF
few	TRBV7-2	TRBJ1-4	CASSLARGRFREKLFF
few	TRBV7-2	TRBJ1-5	CASSSQGRDQPQHF
NA	TRBV11-2	TRBJ1-2	CASSLTEVLGYTF
many	TRBV7-2	TRBJ2-7	CASSSFPALPGLGRYEQYF
few	TRBV7-2	TRBJ1-1	CASSLTVRNTEAFF
NA	TRBV25-1	TRBJ2-5	CASSDPTSGQETQYF
NA	TRBV5-1	TRBJ1-4	CASKPEGGEKLFF
NA	TRBV12-3/TRBV12-4	TRBJ2-3	CATRGAGLTDTQYF
NA	TRBV12-3/TRBV12-4	TRBJ2-3	CASREAGLAGTTDTQYF
NA	TRBV12-3/TRBV12-4	TRBJ2-7	CASSFQGPYEQYF
NA	TRBV11-2	TRBJ2-1	CASSSGRYNEQFF